Listed below are T cell receptor beta chains from one sample, sequenced in a study of blood T cell repertoires in COVID-19. This table comes from immunoSEQ multiplex PCR, and its TCRdb copy is limited to in-frame clones, with some not included. The data contain around 140,000 clones, 84% of them singletons. Material: peripheral blood. The receptors were gathered from a man aged 55 to 70 with active or convalescent COVID-19. Each CDR3 is given with its conserved first and last residue. The order of the fields is J gene, V gene, clone size, D gene, CDR3 protein, CDR3 DNA. The D gene is left open where the match is weak. Size is stated for part of the rows, as once, few or many counts, or as a class when the clone is expanded.

>TRBJ2-2|TRBV6-5|few|-
CASIQQGTTGELFF
TGTGCCAGCATACAGCAGGGGACCACCGGGGAGCTGTTTTTT
>TRBJ1-1|TRBV6-4|once|-
CASSDSSESRGAFF
TGTGCCAGCAGTGACTCTTCCGAATCAAGGGGAGCTTTCTTT
>TRBJ2-5|TRBV11-2|-|TRBD1
CASSLRVRERQGQETQYF
TGTGCCAGCAGCTTACGCGTCCGGGAAAGACAGGGACAAGAGACCCAGTACTTC
>TRBJ2-5|TRBV6-2/TRBV6-3|-|-
CASSRDRLMGTQYF
TGTGCCAGCAGTCGCGACAGGCTTATGGGGACCCAGTACTTC
>TRBJ2-6|TRBV19|-|TRBD1
CASKRAGGAFGANVLTF
TGTGCCAGTAAGAGGGCAGGGGGCGCTTTTGGGGCCAACGTCCTGACTTTC
>TRBJ1-6|TRBV27|-|-
CASSLQGYNSPLHF
TGTGCCAGCAGTCTCCAGGGATATAATTCACCCCTCCACTTT
>TRBJ1-1|TRBV7-2|-|-
CASSFAGAQNTEAFF
TGTGCCAGCAGCTTTGCGGGGGCCCAGAACACTGAAGCTTTCTTT
>TRBJ2-3|TRBV19|-|TRBD2
CASSEGRELTDTQYF
TGTGCCAGTAGTGAAGGGCGGGAGCTCACAGATACGCAGTATTTT
>TRBJ2-1|TRBV6-5|-|-
CATRVRGPGHEQFF
TGTGCCACCAGGGTCCGGGGTCCCGGTCATGAGCAGTTCTTC
>TRBJ1-2|TRBV6-5|-|TRBD1
CASSRGQGSYGYTF
TGTGCCAGCAGTCGAGGACAGGGAAGCTATGGCTACACCTTC
>TRBJ1-4|TRBV7-2|-|-
CASSLSTVGEKLFF
TGTGCCAGCAGCTTATCGACAGTGGGTGAAAAACTGTTTTTT
>TRBJ2-7|TRBV11-2|few|TRBD1
CASSSDRGSYEQYF
TGTGCCAGCAGCTCGGACAGGGGTTCCTACGAGCAGTACTTC
>TRBJ1-1|TRBV19|-|-
CASSIANSLNTEAFF
TGTGCCAGTAGTATAGCTAACAGCTTGAACACTGAAGCTTTCTTT
>TRBJ1-2|TRBV18|-|TRBD1
CASSPLTGDRGNYGYTF
TGTGCCAGCTCACCACTGACAGGTGACAGGGGTAACTATGGCTACACCTTC
>TRBJ1-5|TRBV19|-|TRBD1
CASSRTDRGSNQPQHF
TGTGCCAGTAGTAGAACAGACAGGGGCAGCAATCAGCCCCAGCATTTT
>TRBJ1-1|TRBV27|-|-
CASSAINTKAFF
TGTGCCAGCAGTGCGATAAACACTAAAGCTTTCTTT
>TRBJ1-4|TRBV7-9|-|-
CASTANTATNEKLFF
TGTGCCAGCACCGCAAACACCGCAACTAATGAAAAACTGTTTTTT
>TRBJ1-1|TRBV18|-|-
CASSPPQGGEAFF
TGTGCCAGCTCACCCCCCCAGGGAGGTGAAGCTTTCTTT
>TRBJ1-1|TRBV7-9|-|-
CASSFPPGVGTEAFF
TGTGCCAGCAGCTTCCCCCCGGGAGTAGGGACTGAAGCTTTCTTT
>TRBJ2-7|TRBV9|-|-
CASSVGDGSSYEQYF
TGTGCCAGCAGCGTAGGGGACGGGAGCTCCTACGAGCAGTACTTC
>TRBJ2-3|TRBV7-6|-|TRBD2
CASSLVPGTSGSTDTQYF
TGTGCCAGCAGCTTAGTCCCCGGGACTAGCGGAAGCACAGATACGCAGTATTTT
>TRBJ2-1|TRBV5-8|-|-
CASPGNEQFF
TGTGCCAGCCCAGGTAATGAGCAGTTCTTC
>TRBJ1-5|TRBV19|-|-
CASIWAGPNQPQHF
TGTGCCAGTATATGGGCAGGCCCCAATCAGCCCCAGCATTTT